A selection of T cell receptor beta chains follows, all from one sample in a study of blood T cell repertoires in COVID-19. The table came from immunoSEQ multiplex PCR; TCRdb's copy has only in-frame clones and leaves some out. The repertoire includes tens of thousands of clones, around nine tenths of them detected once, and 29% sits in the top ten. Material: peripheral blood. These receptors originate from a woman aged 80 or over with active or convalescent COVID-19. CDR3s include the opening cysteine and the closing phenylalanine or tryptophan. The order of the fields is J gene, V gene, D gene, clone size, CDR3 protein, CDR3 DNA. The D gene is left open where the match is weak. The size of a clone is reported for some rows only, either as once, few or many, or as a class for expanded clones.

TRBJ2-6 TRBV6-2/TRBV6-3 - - CASSPSGTPGANVLTF TGTGCCAGCAGCCCCTCAGGAACGCCTGGGGCCAACGTCCTGACTTTC
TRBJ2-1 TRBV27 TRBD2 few CASSIRLDGLAHNEQFF TGTGCCAGCAGTATCCGCCTCGACGGACTAGCCCACAATGAGCAGTTCTTC
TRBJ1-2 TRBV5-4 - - CASSLEVGDKWGYTF TGTGCCAGCAGCTTGGAGGTCGGGGACAAATGGGGCTACACCTTC
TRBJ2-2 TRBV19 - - CASSIVGANTGELFF TGTGCCAGTAGTATTGTCGGAGCGAACACCGGGGAGCTGTTTTTT
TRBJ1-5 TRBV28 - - CASREGWNQPQHF TGTGCCAGCAGGGAGGGATGGAATCAGCCCCAGCATTTT
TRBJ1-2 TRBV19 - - CASRGAGIYGYTF TGTGCCTCCCGGGGAGCGGGAATCTATGGCTACACCTTC
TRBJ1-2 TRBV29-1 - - CSVEREGSYGYTF TGCAGCGTTGAAAGGGAGGGCAGCTATGGCTACACCTTC
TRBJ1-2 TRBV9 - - CASRNREDGYTF TGTGCCAGTAGAAACAGGGAAGATGGCTACACCTTC
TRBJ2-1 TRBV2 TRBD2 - CASSSGGAVGDEQFF TGTGCCAGCAGTAGCGGGGGGGCCGTCGGTGATGAGCAGTTCTTC
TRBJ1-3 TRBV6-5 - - CASRFWTDSENTIYF TGTGCCAGCAGATTCTGGACGGACTCGGAGAACACCATATATTTT
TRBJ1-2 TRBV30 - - CAWSVGGAPRPRGYTF TGTGCCTGGAGTGTAGGCGGGGCCCCTCGTCCGCGCGGCTACACCTTC
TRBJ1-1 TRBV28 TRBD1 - CASSPPGGLNTEAFF TGTGCCAGCAGCCCGCCAGGGGGCTTGAACACTGAAGCTTTCTTT
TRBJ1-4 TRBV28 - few CASRLGGETNEKLFF TGTGCCAGCAGGCTCGGGGGAGAAACTAATGAAAAACTGTTTTTT
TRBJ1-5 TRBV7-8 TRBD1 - CASRRGQGHNQPQHF TGTGCCAGCAGAAGGGGACAGGGGCACAATCAGCCCCAGCATTTT
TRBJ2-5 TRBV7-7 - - CASSLVRGETQYF TGTGCCAGCAGCTTAGTGCGGGGAGAGACCCAGTACTTC
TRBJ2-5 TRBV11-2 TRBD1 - CASSLGTGIQETQYF TGTGCCAGCAGCTTAGGGACAGGGATCCAAGAGACCCAGTACTTC
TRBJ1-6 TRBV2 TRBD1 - CASSMTGGNLSPLHF TGTGCCAGCAGTATGACAGGGGGCAATCTCTCACCCCTCCACTTT
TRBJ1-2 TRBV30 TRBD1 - CAWSRDRDGYGYTF TGTGCCTGGAGTAGGGACAGGGATGGGTATGGCTACACCTTC
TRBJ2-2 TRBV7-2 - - CASSLRFSAGELFF TGTGCCAGCAGCTTACGTTTTTCCGCCGGGGAGCTGTTTTTT
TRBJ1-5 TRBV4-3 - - CASSQDGRGSSNQPQHF TGCGCCAGCAGCCAAGATGGCAGGGGTTCGAGCAATCAGCCCCAGCATTTT
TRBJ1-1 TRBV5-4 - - CASSFGPGDTEAFF TGTGCCAGCAGCTTCGGACCGGGGGACACTGAAGCTTTCTTT
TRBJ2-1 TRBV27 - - CASQPAGLIYNEQFF TGTGCCAGCCAGCCGGCAGGACTAATTTACAATGAGCAGTTCTTC
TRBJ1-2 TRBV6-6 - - CASSLDSGEGYTF TGTGCCAGCAGCCTCGACAGTGGCGAGGGCTACACCTTC
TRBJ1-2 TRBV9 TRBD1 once CASSVGTGVGYTF TGTGCCAGCAGCGTGGGGACAGGGGTCGGCTACACCTTC
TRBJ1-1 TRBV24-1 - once CATHVGQGHTEAFF TGTGCCACGCATGTTGGTCAGGGTCACACTGAAGCTTTCTTT
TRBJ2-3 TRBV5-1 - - CASSLGVTGTDTQYF TGCGCCAGCAGCTTGGGCGTGACTGGCACAGATACGCAGTATTTT
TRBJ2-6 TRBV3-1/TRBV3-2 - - CASSQDFGSNSGANVLTF TGTGCCAGCAGCCAAGATTTTGGCTCGAACTCTGGGGCCAACGTCCTGACTTTC
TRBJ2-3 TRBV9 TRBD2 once CASSVDVGGGYTKYF TGTGCCAGCAGCGTAGACGTGGGCGGGGGGTACACCAAGTATTTT
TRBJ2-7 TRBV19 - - CASSVQVTYEQYF TGTGCCAGTAGTGTACAGGTGACCTACGAGCAGTACTTC
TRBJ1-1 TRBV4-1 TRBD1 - CASSRGTGMLNTEAFF TGCGCCAGCAGCCGCGGGACAGGGATGCTGAACACTGAAGCTTTCTTT
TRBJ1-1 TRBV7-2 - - CASSNQGGAWTEAFF TGTGCCAGCAGCAACCAAGGGGGGGCCTGGACTGAAGCTTTCTTT
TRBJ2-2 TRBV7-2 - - CASSLVFSSNTGELFF TGTGCCAGCAGCTTAGTTTTCAGTTCGAACACCGGGGAGCTGTTTTTT
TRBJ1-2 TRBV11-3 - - CASSLGQAPRANYGYTF TGTGCCAGCAGCTTAGGACAGGCCCCGAGGGCTAACTATGGCTACACCTTC
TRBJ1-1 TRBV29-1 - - CSVVFNRGNTEAFF TGCAGCGTTGTTTTCAATCGGGGAAACACTGAAGCTTTCTTT
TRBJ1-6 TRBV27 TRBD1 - CASSLSGTGVFSPLHF TGTGCCAGCAGTTTATCGGGGACAGGGGTATTTTCACCCCTCCACTTT
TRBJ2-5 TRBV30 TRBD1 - CAWRVGTEQETQYF TGTGCCTGGAGAGTAGGGACAGAGCAAGAGACCCAGTACTTC
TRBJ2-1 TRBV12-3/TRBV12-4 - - CASSYRVGEQFF TGTGCCAGCAGTTACAGGGTCGGTGAGCAGTTCTTC
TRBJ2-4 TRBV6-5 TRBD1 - CASSPGTGRIIQYF TGTGCCAGCAGTCCCGGGACAGGGAGAATCATTCAGTACTTC
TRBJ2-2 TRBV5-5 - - CASSLEQDLNTGELFF TGTGCCAGCAGCTTGGAACAGGACCTTAACACCGGGGAGCTGTTTTTT
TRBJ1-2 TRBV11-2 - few CASSLGATVTYGYTF TGTGCCAGCAGCTTAGGGGCGACCGTGACCTATGGCTACACCTTC
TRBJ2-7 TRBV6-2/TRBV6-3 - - CASSYGPPGLVYEQYF TGTGCCAGCAGTTACGGCCCTCCGGGTCTGGTCTACGAGCAGTACTTC
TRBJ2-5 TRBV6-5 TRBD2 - CASSPQLAGPETQYF TGTGCCAGCAGTCCGCAGCTAGCGGGCCCGGAGACCCAGTACTTC
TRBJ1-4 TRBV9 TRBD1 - CASSVGDRGQEKLFF TGTGCCAGCAGCGTAGGCGACAGGGGTCAGGAAAAACTGTTTTTT
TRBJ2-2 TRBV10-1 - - CASSLGQGGTGELFF TGCGCCAGCAGCTTAGGGCAGGGTGGCACCGGGGAGCTGTTTTTT
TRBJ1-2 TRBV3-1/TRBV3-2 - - CASSQRGGDYGYTF TGTGCCAGCAGCCAGAGGGGAGGGGACTATGGCTACACCTTC
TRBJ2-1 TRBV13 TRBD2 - CASSSTSGGAREQFF TGTGCCAGCAGCTCGACTAGCGGGGGGGCCAGGGAGCAGTTCTTC